Here is one T cell receptor (beta chain) with its context. These data are taken from a study of blood T cells in healthy people across ages. Germline trimming cut 1 base from V and 9 bases from J; bases unmatched to any gene: 4. Germline V gives CDR1 SGHTA, CDR2 FQGNSA. The CDR3 covers 15 residues. Sample-barcoded 5' priming and a J-beta primer mix drove a second PCR of 7 to 11 cycles. TCRdb re-called the 5' RACE reads with MiXCR, one entry per CDR3 protein. Of more than 700,000 distinct CDR3 sequences listed, 46% were seen once; the top ten hold 18%. The chain couples TRBV7-2 to TRBJ1-5; 12 bases map to TRBD1. The receptor was derived from a man at least 80 years old in good health. Material: blood. CDR3 sequence reads: CASSLVRDRGRPQHF. The CDR3 DNA is TGTGCCAGCAGCTTAGTCCGGGACAGGGGGCGGCCCCAGCATTTT.